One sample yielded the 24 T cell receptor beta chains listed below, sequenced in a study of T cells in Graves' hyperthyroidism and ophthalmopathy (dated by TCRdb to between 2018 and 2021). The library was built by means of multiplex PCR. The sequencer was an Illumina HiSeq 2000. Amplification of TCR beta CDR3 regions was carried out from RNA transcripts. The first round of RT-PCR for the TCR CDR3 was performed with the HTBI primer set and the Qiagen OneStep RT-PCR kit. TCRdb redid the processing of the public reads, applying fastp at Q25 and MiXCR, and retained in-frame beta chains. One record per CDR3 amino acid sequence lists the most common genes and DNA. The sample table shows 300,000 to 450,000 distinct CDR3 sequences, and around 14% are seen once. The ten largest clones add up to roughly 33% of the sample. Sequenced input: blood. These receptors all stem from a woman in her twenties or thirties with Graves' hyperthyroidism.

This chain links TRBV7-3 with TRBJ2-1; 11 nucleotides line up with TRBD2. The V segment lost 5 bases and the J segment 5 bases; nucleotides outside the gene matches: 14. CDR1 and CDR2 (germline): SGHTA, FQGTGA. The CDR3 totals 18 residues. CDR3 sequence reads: CASSPRRLAGGRNNEQFF. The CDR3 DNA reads TGTGCCAGCAGCCCCAGGCGCCTAGCGGGAGGTAGGAACAATGAGCAGTTCTTC.

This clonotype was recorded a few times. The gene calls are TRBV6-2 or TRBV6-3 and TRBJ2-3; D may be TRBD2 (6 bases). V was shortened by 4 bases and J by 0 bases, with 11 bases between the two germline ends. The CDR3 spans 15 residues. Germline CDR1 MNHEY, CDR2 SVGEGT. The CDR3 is CASSFQEGSTDTQYF. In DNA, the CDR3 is TGTGCCAGCAGTTTTCAGGAGGGGAGCACAGATACGCAGTATTTT.

CDR3 DNA sequence: TGTGCCAGCAGCTTATTACTGACGATGAACACCGGGGAGCTGTTTTTT. This encodes CASSLLLTMNTGELFF. This chain links TRBV11-2 with TRBJ2-2; D is ambiguous. The length of the CDR3 is 16 residues. V was trimmed by 2 bases and J by 1 base, leaving 11 bases between them. Germline V gene data show CDR1 as SGHAT and CDR2 as FQNNGV.

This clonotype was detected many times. The CDR3 nucleotides read TGTGCCACGGCGGGAGGCCGGGGGGCAGATACGCAGTATTTT. Its protein is CATAGGRGADTQYF. V gene TRBV12-3 or TRBV12-4 combines with J gene TRBJ2-3, with 8 positions matching TRBD2. The CDR3 is made up of 14 amino acids. After removal of 10 bases from V and 4 bases from J, the junction contained 10 bases not matched to a gene.

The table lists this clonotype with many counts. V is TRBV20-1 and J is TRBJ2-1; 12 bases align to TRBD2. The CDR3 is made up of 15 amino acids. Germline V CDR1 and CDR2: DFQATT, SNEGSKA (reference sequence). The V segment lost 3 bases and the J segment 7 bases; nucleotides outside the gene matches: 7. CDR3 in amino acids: CSASRLAGVGNEQFF. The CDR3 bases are TGCAGTGCTAGCCGACTAGCGGGAGTGGGGAATGAGCAGTTCTTC.

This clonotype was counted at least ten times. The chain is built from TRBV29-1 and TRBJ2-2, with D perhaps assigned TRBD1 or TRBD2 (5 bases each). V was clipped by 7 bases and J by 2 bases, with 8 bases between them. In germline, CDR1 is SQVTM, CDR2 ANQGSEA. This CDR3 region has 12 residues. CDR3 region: CSAGGNTGELFF. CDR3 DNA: TGCAGCGCTGGGGGAAACACCGGGGAGCTGTTTTTT.

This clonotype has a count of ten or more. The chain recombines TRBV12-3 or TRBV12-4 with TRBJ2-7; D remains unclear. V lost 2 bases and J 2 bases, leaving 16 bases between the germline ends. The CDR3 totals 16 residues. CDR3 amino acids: CASSLSGLGVTYEQYF. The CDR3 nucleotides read TGTGCCAGCAGTTTATCTGGCCTAGGAGTAACCTACGAGCAGTACTTC.

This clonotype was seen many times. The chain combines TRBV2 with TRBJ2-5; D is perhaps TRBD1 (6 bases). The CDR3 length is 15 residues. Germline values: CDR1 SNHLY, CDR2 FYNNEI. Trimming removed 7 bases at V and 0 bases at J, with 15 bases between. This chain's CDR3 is CASIKRTAHQETQYF. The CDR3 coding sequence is TGTGCCAGCATTAAAAGGACAGCGCACCAAGAGACCCAGTACTTC.

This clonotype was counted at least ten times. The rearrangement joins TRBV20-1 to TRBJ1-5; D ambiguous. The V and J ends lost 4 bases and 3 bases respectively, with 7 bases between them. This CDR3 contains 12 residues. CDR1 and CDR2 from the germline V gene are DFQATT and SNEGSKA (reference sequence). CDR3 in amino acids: CSANRLNQPQHF. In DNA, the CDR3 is TGCAGTGCTAACCGCCTCAATCAGCCCCAGCATTTT.

The CDR3: CASSFRQATNEKLFF. Written as DNA, the CDR3 is TGTGCCAGCAGCTTTCGACAGGCAACTAATGAAAAACTGTTTTTT. V gene TRBV3-1 combines with J gene TRBJ1-4, with D possibly being TRBD1 (6 bases). Trimming took off 5 bases at V and 0 bases at J, with 10 bases between the two ends. Germline loops: CDR1 LGHDT, CDR2 YNNKEL (reference sequence). CDR3 size: 15 residues.

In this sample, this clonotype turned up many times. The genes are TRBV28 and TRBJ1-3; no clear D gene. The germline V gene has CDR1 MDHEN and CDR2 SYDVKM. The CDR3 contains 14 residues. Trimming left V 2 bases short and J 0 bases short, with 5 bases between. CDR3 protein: CASSLEISGNTIYF. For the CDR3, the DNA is TGTGCCAGCAGTTTAGAAATCTCTGGAAACACCATATATTTT.

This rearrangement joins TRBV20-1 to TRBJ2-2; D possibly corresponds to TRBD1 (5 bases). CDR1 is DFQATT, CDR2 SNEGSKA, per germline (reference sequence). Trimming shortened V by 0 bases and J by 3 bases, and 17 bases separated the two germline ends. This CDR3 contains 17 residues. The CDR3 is CSARDPLGARYTGELFF. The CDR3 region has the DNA TGCAGTGCTAGAGATCCCTTAGGGGCCCGGTACACCGGGGAGCTGTTTTTT.

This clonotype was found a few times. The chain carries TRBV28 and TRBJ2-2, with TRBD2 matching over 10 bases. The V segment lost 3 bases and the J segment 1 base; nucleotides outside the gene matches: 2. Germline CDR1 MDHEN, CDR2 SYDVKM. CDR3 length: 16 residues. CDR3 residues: CASSFSSGRNTGELFF. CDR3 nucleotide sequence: TGTGCCAGCAGTTTTTCTAGCGGGAGGAACACCGGGGAGCTGTTTTTT. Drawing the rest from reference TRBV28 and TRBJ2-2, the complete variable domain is DVKVTQSSRYLVKRTGEKVFLECVQDMDHENMFWYRQDPGLGLRLIYFSYDVKMKEKGDIPEGYSVSREKKERFSLILESASTNQTSMYLCASSFSSGRNTGELFFGEGSRLTVL.

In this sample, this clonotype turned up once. The CDR3 protein is CASSQEGGGFQNIQYF. As DNA, the CDR3 is TGCGCCAGCAGCCAAGAGGGGGGCGGGTTTCAGAACATTCAGTACTTC. This chain connects TRBV4-1 to TRBJ2-4; D may match TRBD1 or TRBD2 (6 bases each). This CDR3 is built from 16 residues. Germline CDR1 MGHRA, CDR2 YSYEKL. With 0 bases removed from V and 7 bases from J, the gap between germline ends came to 16 bases.

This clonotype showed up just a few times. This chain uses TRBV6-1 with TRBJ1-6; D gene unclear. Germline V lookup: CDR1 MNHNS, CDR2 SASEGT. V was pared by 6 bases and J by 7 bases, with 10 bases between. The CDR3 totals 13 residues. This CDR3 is CASRDGGNSPLHF. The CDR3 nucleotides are TGTGCCAGCAGGGACGGAGGGAATTCACCCCTCCACTTT.

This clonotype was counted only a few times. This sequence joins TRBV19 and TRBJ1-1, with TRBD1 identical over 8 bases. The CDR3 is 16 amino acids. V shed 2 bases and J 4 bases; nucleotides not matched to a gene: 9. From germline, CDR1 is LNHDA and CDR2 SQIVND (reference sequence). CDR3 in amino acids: CASSIPRQGSGTEAFF. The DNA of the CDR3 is TGTGCCAGTAGTATACCCCGACAGGGGAGCGGCACTGAAGCTTTCTTT.

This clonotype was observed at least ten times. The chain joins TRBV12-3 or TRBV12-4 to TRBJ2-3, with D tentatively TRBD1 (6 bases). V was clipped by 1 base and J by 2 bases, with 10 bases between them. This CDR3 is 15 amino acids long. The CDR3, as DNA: TGTGCCAGCAGTTTAGATCAGGGGATCACAGATACGCAGTATTTT. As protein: CASSLDQGITDTQYF.

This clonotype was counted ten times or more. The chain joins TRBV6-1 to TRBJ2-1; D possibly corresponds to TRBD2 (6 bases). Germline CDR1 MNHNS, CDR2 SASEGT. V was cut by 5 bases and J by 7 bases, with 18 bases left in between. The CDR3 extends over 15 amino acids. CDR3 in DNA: TGTGCCAGCAGTCGTGGGACTGACGGCGTGAATGAGCAGTTCTTC. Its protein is CASSRGTDGVNEQFF.

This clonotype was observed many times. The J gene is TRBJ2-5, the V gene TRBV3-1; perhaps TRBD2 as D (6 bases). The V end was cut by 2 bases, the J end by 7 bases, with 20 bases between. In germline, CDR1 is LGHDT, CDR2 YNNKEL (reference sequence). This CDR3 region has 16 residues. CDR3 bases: TGTGCCAGCAGCCAATTTTCTGCGGGTCACGGGGGGACCCAGTACTTC. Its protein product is CASSQFSAGHGGTQYF.

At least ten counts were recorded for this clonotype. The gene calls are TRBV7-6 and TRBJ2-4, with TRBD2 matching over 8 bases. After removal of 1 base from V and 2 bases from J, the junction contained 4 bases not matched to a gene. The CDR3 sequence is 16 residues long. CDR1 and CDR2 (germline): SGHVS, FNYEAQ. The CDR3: CASSLVASGSKNIQYF. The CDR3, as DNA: TGTGCCAGCAGCTTAGTCGCTAGCGGGTCCAAAAACATTCAGTACTTC.

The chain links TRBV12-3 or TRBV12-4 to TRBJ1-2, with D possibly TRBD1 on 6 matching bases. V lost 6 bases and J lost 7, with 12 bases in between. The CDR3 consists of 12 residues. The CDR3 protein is CASSPRGVGYTF. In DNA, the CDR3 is TGTGCCAGCAGCCCCAGGGGTGTTGGCTACACCTTC.

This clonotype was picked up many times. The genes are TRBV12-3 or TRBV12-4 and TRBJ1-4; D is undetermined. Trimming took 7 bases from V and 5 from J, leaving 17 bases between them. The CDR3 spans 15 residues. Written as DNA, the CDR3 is TGTGCCAGCACTCCCGGCGGGAAGGGAAATGAAAAACTGTTTTTT. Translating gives CASTPGGKGNEKLFF.

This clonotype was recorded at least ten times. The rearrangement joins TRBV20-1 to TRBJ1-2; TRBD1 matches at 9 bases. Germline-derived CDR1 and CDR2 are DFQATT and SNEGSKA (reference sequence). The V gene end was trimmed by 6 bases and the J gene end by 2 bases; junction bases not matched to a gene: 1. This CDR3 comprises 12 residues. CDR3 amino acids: CSATGGNYGYTF. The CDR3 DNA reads TGCAGTGCCACAGGGGGCAACTATGGCTACACCTTC.

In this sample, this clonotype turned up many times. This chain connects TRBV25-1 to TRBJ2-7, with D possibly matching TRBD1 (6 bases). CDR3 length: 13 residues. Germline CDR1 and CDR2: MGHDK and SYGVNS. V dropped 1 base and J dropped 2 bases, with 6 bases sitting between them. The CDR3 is CASSESGAYEQYF. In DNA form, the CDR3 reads TGTGCCAGCAGTGAATCAGGGGCCTACGAGCAGTACTTC.